This is a list of T cell receptor beta chains from one sample in a study of OX40 agonist ivuxolimab in advanced cancers. The data were produced by immunoSEQ multiplex PCR, yet TCRdb's version contains in-frame clones alone and is incomplete. The data show about 62,000 clones, over 90% seen once. Specimen: CD4+ or CD8+ T cells sorted from blood, collected in a trial of the OX40 agonist ivuxolimab. The source of these receptors is an adult with an advanced solid tumor such as melanoma, head and neck, liver or kidney cancer. The CDR3 runs from the conserved cysteine through the conserved F or W. The D gene is left open where the match is weak.

j_call,cdr3_length,v_call,d_call,cdr3_aa,cdr3_nt
TRBJ2-3,15,TRBV7-9,TRBD1,CASRGGQGVSDTQYF,TGTGCCAGCAGGGGAGGACAGGGGGTATCAGATACGCAGTATTTT
TRBJ2-2,16,TRBV5-1,TRBD1,CASSGLGTVDTGELFF,TGCGCCAGCAGCGGCCTCGGGACAGTCGACACCGGGGAGCTGTTTTTT
TRBJ2-2,15,TRBV2,TRBD2,CASSSGRISFGELFF,TGTGCCAGCAGTAGCGGGAGGATTTCCTTCGGGGAGCTGTTTTTT
TRBJ2-7,17,TRBV7-9,-,CASSLRGAGQIFSEQYF,TGTGCCAGCAGCTTAAGGGGGGCGGGACAGATCTTTAGCGAGCAGTACTTC
TRBJ1-1,14,TRBV30,-,CAWDAGLRGTEAFF,TGTGCCTGGGACGCGGGCCTACGGGGCACTGAAGCTTTCTTT
TRBJ2-3,14,TRBV15,TRBD2,CATSSAGATDTQYF,TGTGCCACCAGCAGCGCGGGAGCGACAGATACGCAGTATTTT
TRBJ2-7,17,TRBV7-9,-,CASSPRPKNREADEQYF,TGTGCCAGCAGCCCTCGACCCAAAAACAGGGAAGCCGACGAGCAGTACTTC
TRBJ1-5,15,TRBV2,-,CASSDRDFSNQPQHF,TGTGCCAGCAGTGATAGGGACTTTAGCAATCAGCCCCAGCATTTT
TRBJ2-7,14,TRBV27,TRBD2,CASRGTSWVHEQYF,TGTGCCAGCAGGGGGACTAGTTGGGTCCACGAGCAGTACTTC
TRBJ2-3,15,TRBV6-6,-,CASSYSGALTDTQYF,TGTGCCAGCAGTTACAGTGGGGCCCTCACAGATACGCAGTATTTT
TRBJ2-1,16,TRBV27,TRBD2,CASSLSSGSFYNEQFF,TGTGCCAGCAGTTTGTCTAGCGGGAGTTTCTACAATGAGCAGTTCTTC
TRBJ2-7,13,TRBV4-1,-,CASRRDISYEQYF,TGCGCCAGCAGACGGGACATCTCCTACGAGCAGTACTTC
TRBJ2-1,15,TRBV9,TRBD2,CASSSRGLADNEQFF,TGTGCCAGCAGCTCCCGAGGACTAGCGGACAATGAGCAGTTCTTC
TRBJ2-3,14,TRBV29-1,TRBD2,CSVEPGGSTDTQYF,TGCAGCGTTGAGCCGGGGGGGAGCACAGATACGCAGTATTTT